The 19 T cell receptor beta chains reported below all come from one sample, sequenced in a study of tumor T cells in aggressive B-cell lymphoma (dated by TCRdb to 2017 to 2019). Libraries were built with the immunoSEQ multiplex PCR assay. TCRdb holds this immuneACCESS table with in-frame rearrangements only. Some clones are missing; in checked studies, unresolved V genes explain under half, and the rest has no known cause. The sample has thousands of clones on record, less than 95% of them singletons. The biggest ten clones account for 6.6% of the sample. The sample taken for sequencing was tumor tissue. Source of these receptors: an adult with diffuse large B cell lymphoma.

The chain recombines TRBV28 with TRBJ2-7, with 7 bases aligning to TRBD2. Trimming removed 5 bases from V and 7 bases from J; junction bases left unmatched: 8. CDR1 and CDR2 (germline): MDHEN, SYDVKM. The CDR3 has 13 residues. DNA for the CDR3: TGTGCCAGCAGTGGGGGGGTGGCATTTGAGCAGTACTTC. Its protein is CASSGGVAFEQYF.

V usage is TRBV11-1 and J usage is TRBJ2-5; possible D gene TRBD1, 5 bases. V was shortened by 5 bases and J by 0 bases, with 13 bases between the two germline ends. The CDR3 sequence is 15 residues long. Germline CDR1 SGHAT, CDR2 FQDESV (reference sequence). This CDR3 is CASSPGNTYQETQYF. The CDR3 nucleotides read TGTGCCAGCAGCCCAGGGAACACGTACCAAGAGACCCAGTACTTC.

This chain joins TRBV28 and TRBJ1-2; TRBD1 is a possible D gene (5 bases). The CDR3 length is 12 residues. V was pared by 4 bases and J by 10 bases, with 13 bases between. CDR1 and CDR2 from the germline V gene are MDHEN and SYDVKM. CDR3 sequence reads: CASSSIRVDYTF. The CDR3 DNA reads as TGTGCCAGCAGTTCGATCAGGGTTGACTACACCTTC.

V usage is TRBV18 and J usage is TRBJ2-7, with 8 bases lining up with TRBD2. The V and J ends lost 4 bases and 0 bases, in that order; junction bases with no gene match: 5. Germline-derived CDR1 and CDR2 are KGHSH and LQKENI. CDR3 length equals 15 residues. DNA for the CDR3: TGTGCCAGCTCACTTCAAGCGGGGGCCTCCTACGAGCAGTACTTC. It translates to CASSLQAGASYEQYF.

V gene TRBV7-8 combines with J gene TRBJ2-2; TRBD1 agrees at 10 bases. The CDR3 contains 18 residues. V shed 4 bases and J 0 bases; nucleotides not matched to a gene: 8. Germline CDR1 reads SGHVS; CDR2 reads FQNEAQ. The CDR3 loop is CASSSRRTGGANTGELFF. CDR3 DNA: TGTGCCAGCAGCTCGAGGAGGACAGGGGGTGCGAACACCGGGGAGCTGTTTTTT.

The chain links TRBV27 to TRBJ2-7, with TRBD1 identical over 9 bases. The CDR3 contains 13 residues. After removal of 8 bases from V and 1 base from J, the junction contained 3 bases not matched to a gene. The germline V gene has CDR1 MNHEY and CDR2 SMNVEV (reference sequence). The CDR3 region has the DNA TGTGCCAGCCGGGACAGGGAGTCCTACGAGCAGTACTTC. Translation gives CASRDRESYEQYF.

The genes are TRBV19 and TRBJ2-6; 11 bases map to TRBD1. Germline assignment: CDR1 LNHDA and CDR2 SQIVND (reference sequence). The J segment lost 1 base and the V segment lost 4 bases, leaving 3 bases of the junction unmatched. The CDR3 runs 17 residues. The CDR3 sequence: CASSKGQGVSGANVLTF. The CDR3, as DNA: TGTGCCAGTAGTAAGGGACAGGGGGTTTCTGGGGCCAACGTCCTGACTTTC.

The chain is built from TRBV27 and TRBJ2-3, with 12 bases identical to TRBD2. V lost 2 bases to trimming and J lost 3 bases; unmatched junction nucleotides: 18. Germline V gene lookup returns CDR1 MNHEY and CDR2 SMNVEV (reference sequence). The CDR3 is made up of 21 amino acids. CDR3 DNA sequence: TGTGCCAGCAGTTTAGGGGGGCCCGCTAGCGGGAGGGCCAGGGGAACAGATACGCAGTATTTT. Its protein product is CASSLGGPASGRARGTDTQYF.

The chain links TRBV7-9 to TRBJ2-7, with 8 bases lining up with TRBD2. The CDR3 runs 13 residues. CDR1 and CDR2 from the germline V gene are SEHNR and FQNEAQ (reference sequence). Trimming cost V 3 bases and J 7 bases; bases outside gene matches: 5. CDR3 sequence reads: CASSFSGRHEQYF. The CDR3 DNA reads TGTGCCAGCAGCTTCAGCGGGAGACATGAGCAGTACTTC.

The genes are TRBV29-1 and TRBJ1-6; 8 bases line up with TRBD1. CDR1 SQVTM and CDR2 ANQGSEA come from the germline V gene. V lost 4 bases and J lost 9; bases outside the gene matches: 8. This CDR3 has 14 residues. Here the CDR3 reads CSVAVQGAGSPLHF. The DNA for the CDR3 is TGCAGCGTTGCAGTTCAGGGGGCTGGTTCACCCCTCCACTTT.

The chain employs TRBV14 and TRBJ2-7; 9 bases match TRBD2. The germline V gene encodes CDR1 SGHDN and CDR2 FVKESK. The CDR3 extends over 15 amino acids. Germline trimming cut 1 base from V and 4 bases from J; bases unmatched to any gene: 5. DNA for the CDR3: TGTGCCAGCAGCCAAGTGTCTAGCGGGAAGTACGAGCAGTACTTC. It specifies CASSQVSSGKYEQYF.

CDR3 in amino acids: CASSRGASNSYNEQFF. DNA for the CDR3: TGCGCCAGCAGCCGTGGAGCCAGCAACTCCTACAATGAGCAGTTCTTC. The chain recombines TRBV4-1 with TRBJ2-1; D unclear. V lost 4 bases and J 0 bases, leaving 13 bases between the germline ends. The CDR3 runs to 16 residues. Germline V gene sequence: CDR1 MGHRA, CDR2 YSYEKL.

The rearrangement uses TRBV5-1 and TRBJ2-7; TRBD1 aligns across 9 bases. V lost 4 bases and J lost 1; bases outside the gene matches: 6. CDR3 length: 15 residues. The germline CDR1 and CDR2 sequences are SGHRS and YFSETQ. CDR3 in DNA: TGCGCCAGCAGCCCGGGGACAGGGATTTCCTACGAGCAGTACTTC. Its translation: CASSPGTGISYEQYF.

This chain joins TRBV5-1 and TRBJ2-3, with 10 positions matching TRBD2. The ends lost 4 bases at V and 4 bases at J; junction bases unmatched: 9. CDR3 length: 16 residues. Germline V gives CDR1 SGHRS, CDR2 YFSETQ. DNA for the CDR3: TGCGCCAGCAGCACACGAAACCTAGCGGGAGCAGATACGCAGTATTTT. Encoded protein: CASSTRNLAGADTQYF.

V usage is TRBV28 and J usage is TRBJ2-7; D is possibly TRBD2 (6 bases). This CDR3 spans 16 amino acids. Trimming cost V 3 bases and J 1 base, with 16 bases left between them. Germline CDR1 reads MDHEN; CDR2 reads SYDVKM. The CDR3 DNA reads as TGTGCCAGCAGTTTTGGTGGAGGGGATGGGTCCTACGAGCAGTACTTC. Translating gives CASSFGGGDGSYEQYF.

The chain combines TRBV29-1 with TRBJ2-7, with D unclear. The CDR3 is made up of 11 amino acids. The germline V and J ends were trimmed by 2 bases and 3 bases, with 5 bases remaining between them. Germline lookup yields CDR1 SQVTM and CDR2 ANQGSEA. Written as DNA, the CDR3 is TGCAGCGTTGAAATCCTCTACGAGCAGTACTTC. Its protein product is CSVEILYEQYF.

The rearrangement links TRBV29-1 to TRBJ1-1; D not resolved. Germline assignment: CDR1 SQVTM and CDR2 ANQGSEA. The CDR3 covers 12 residues. Between the trimmed V and J ends, which lost 7 bases and 3 bases, there was a span of 12 bases. The CDR3, as DNA: TGCAGCGCCTTCAGGTCCGACACTGAAGCTTTCTTT. This codes for CSAFRSDTEAFF. Full variable domain (remainder filled in from reference TRBV29-1 and TRBJ1-1): SAVISQKPSRDICQRGTSLTIQCQVDSQVTMMFWYRQQPGQSLTLIATANQGSEATYESGFVIDKFPISRPNLTFSTLTVSNMSPEDSSIYLCSAFRSDTEAFFGQGTRLTVV.

A word on this clone: One end of the junction does not line up with germline, which may come from a read error. The CDR3 DNA reads TGTGCTAGCAGCTCGATTAGCGGGATACAAGAGACCCAGTACTTC. This codes for CASSSISGIQETQYF. This chain joins TRBV7-7 and TRBJ2-5; 8 bases fit TRBD2. Germline V lookup: CDR1 SSHAT, CDR2 FNYEAQ (reference sequence). This CDR3 is built from 15 residues. The whole variable domain, filled in from reference TRBV7-7 and TRBJ2-5, reads GAGVSQSPRYKVTKRGQDVTLRCDPISSHATLYWYQQALGQGPEFLTYFNYEAQPDKSGLPSDRFSAERPEGSISTLTIQRTEQRDSAMYRCASSSISGIQETQYFGPGTRLLVL.

This chain links TRBV27 with TRBJ2-3; 10 nucleotides line up with TRBD2. The CDR3 runs to 16 residues. The germline V gene has CDR1 MNHEY and CDR2 SMNVEV (reference sequence). V was pared by 7 bases and J by 8 bases, with 15 bases of the junction left unmatched. CDR3 amino acids: CASTSAGTSEVVTQYF. As DNA, the CDR3 is TGTGCCAGCACTTCAGCCGGGACTAGCGAGGTTGTTACGCAGTATTTT.